A selection of T cell receptor beta chains follows, all from one sample in a study of blood T cells in healthy people across ages. TCRdb re-derived calls from the 5' RACE reads in MiXCR, one entry per CDR3 protein. The sample gives around 820,000 distinct CDR3 sequences, around 25% of which show up once; 3% to 4% is in the top ten. The data also belong to a second study, concerning T cells of mothers and their children.

The specimen was blood. Source of these receptors: a boy younger than 18 in good health. Each CDR3 is given with its conserved first and last residue.

j_call: TRBJ1-2
v_call: TRBV12-3/TRBV12-4
cdr3_aa: CASSPGTGVGYPF

j_call: TRBJ2-3
v_call: TRBV2
cdr3_aa: CASKLAGKQDTQYF

j_call: TRBJ1-3
v_call: TRBV9
cdr3_aa: CASSGGTGSTIYF

j_call: TRBJ2-5
v_call: TRBV11-1
cdr3_aa: CASSSASGGWLSSETQYF

j_call: TRBJ1-3
v_call: TRBV7-9
cdr3_aa: CASSSMDVRSF

j_call: TRBJ2-3
v_call: TRBV29-1
cdr3_aa: CSGTLETDTQYF

j_call: TRBJ2-5
v_call: TRBV28
cdr3_aa: CASRGHDPTGETQYF

j_call: TRBJ2-1
v_call: TRBV15
cdr3_aa: CATTSGTSGSNEQFF

j_call: TRBJ2-1
v_call: TRBV2
cdr3_aa: CASSAGTSGSHQFF

j_call: TRBJ2-7
v_call: TRBV5-1
cdr3_aa: CASSLEGNAYEQYF

j_call: TRBJ2-5
v_call: TRBV4-3
cdr3_aa: CASSQDWDTQETQYF

j_call: TRBJ1-2
v_call: TRBV30
cdr3_aa: CAWLSSGAGLGYTF

j_call: TRBJ2-1
v_call: TRBV7-2
cdr3_aa: CASSVSSGSSYNEQFF

j_call: TRBJ2-2
v_call: TRBV9
cdr3_aa: CASSATGVYTGELFF

j_call: TRBJ2-2
v_call: TRBV28
cdr3_aa: CASSLGRELFF

j_call: TRBJ2-2
v_call: TRBV27
cdr3_aa: CASSFLFFRQNTGELFF

j_call: TRBJ2-7
v_call: TRBV21-1
cdr3_aa: CASSKDRERISYEQYF